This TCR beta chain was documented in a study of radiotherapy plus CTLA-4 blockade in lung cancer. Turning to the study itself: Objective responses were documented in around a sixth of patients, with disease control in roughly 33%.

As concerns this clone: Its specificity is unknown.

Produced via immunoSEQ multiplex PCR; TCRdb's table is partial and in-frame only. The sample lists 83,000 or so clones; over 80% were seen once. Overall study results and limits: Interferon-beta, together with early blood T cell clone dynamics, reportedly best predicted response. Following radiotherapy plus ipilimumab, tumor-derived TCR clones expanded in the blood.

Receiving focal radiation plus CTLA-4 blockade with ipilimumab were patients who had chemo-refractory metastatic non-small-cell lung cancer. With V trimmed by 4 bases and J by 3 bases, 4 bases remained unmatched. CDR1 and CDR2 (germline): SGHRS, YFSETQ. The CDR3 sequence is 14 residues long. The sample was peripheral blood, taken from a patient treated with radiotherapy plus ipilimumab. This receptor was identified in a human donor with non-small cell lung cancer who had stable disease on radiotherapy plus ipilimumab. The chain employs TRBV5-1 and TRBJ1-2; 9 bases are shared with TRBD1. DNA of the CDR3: TGCGCCAGCAGCACAGGGGGCGCTGACTATGGCTACACCTTC. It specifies CASSTGGADYGYTF.